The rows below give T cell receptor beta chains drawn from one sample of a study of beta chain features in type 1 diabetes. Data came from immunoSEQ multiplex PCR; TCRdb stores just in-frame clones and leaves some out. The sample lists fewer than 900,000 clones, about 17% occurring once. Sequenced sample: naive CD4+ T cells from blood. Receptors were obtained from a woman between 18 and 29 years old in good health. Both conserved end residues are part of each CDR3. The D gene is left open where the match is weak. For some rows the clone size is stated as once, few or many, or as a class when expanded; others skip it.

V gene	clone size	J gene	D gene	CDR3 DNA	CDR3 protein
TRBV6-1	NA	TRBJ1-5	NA	TGTGCCAGCAGTGAAGTCGTAGGGCTCGGGAAACCCCAGCATTTT	CASSEVVGLGKPQHF
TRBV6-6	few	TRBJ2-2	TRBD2	TGTGCCAGCAAGGCGGGAGTGAGCACCGGGGAGCTGTTTTTT	CASKAGVSTGELFF
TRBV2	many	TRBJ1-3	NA	TGTGCCAGCAGTTCGAGCTCTGGAAACACCATATATTTT	CASSSSSGNTIYF
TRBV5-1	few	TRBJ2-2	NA	TGCGCCAGCAGCTACACAGGGAACACCGGGGAGCTGTTTTTT	CASSYTGNTGELFF
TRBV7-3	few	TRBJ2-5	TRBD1	TGTGCCAGCAGCTTATTGGGACAGGGCGAGACCCAGTACTTC	CASSLLGQGETQYF
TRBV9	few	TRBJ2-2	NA	TGTGCCAGCAGCGTAGTGGGGGACCTCACCGGGGAGCTGTTTTTT	CASSVVGDLTGELFF
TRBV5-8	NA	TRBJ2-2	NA	TGTGCCAGCAGCTTGCGTTCCAGGGCGGTCACCGGGGAGCTGTTTTTT	CASSLRSRAVTGELFF
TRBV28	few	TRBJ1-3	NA	TGTGCCAGCAGTCTCCTACCTGGAAACACCATATATTTT	CASSLLPGNTIYF
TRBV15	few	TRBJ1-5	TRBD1	TGTGCCACCACTCCACAGGGGTGGCGCAATCAGCCCCAGCATTTT	CATTPQGWRNQPQHF
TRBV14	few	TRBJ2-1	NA	TGTGCCAGCAGCCAAGAAGGGGCCAGGCAGTTCTTC	CASSQEGARQFF
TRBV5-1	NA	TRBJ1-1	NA	TGCGCCAGCAGCCAAGGGGCAGGGAACACTGAAGCTTTCTTT	CASSQGAGNTEAFF
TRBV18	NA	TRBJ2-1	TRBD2	TGTGCCAGCTCACCACGGGAGGGCTATAATGAGCAGTTCTTC	CASSPREGYNEQFF
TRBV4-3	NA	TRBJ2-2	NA	TGCGCCAGCAGCCAAGAATCCCCGGGAGCCACGAACACCGGGGAGCTGTTTTTT	CASSQESPGATNTGELFF
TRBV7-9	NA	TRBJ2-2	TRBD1	TGTGCCAGCAGGGCGACAGGGAGATCTAGTAACGGGGAGCTGTTTTTT	CASRATGRSSNGELFF
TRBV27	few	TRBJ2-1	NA	TGTGCCAGCAGTCCCCGGCCCACGACTTTTCTAGATAGCTCCTACAATGAGCAGTTCTTC	CASSPRPTTFLDSSYNEQFF
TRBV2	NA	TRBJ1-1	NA	TGTGCCAGCAGTGAACAGGGTGCGAGTGAAGCTTTCTTT	CASSEQGASEAFF
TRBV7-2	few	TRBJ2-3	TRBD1	TGTGCCAGCAGCCCGCAGACAGGGAGCACAGATACGCAGTATTTT	CASSPQTGSTDTQYF
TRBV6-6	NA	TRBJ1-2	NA	TGTGCCAGCAGTTTTCCAGACTATGGCTACACCTTC	CASSFPDYGYTF
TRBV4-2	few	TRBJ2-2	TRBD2	TGTGCCAGCAGCCCACGCGGGGGTACGAACACCGGGGAGCTGTTTTTT	CASSPRGGTNTGELFF
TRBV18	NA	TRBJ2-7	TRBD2	TGTGCCAGCTCACCGCGAGCGGGAGGGCCATACGAGCAGTACTTC	CASSPRAGGPYEQYF
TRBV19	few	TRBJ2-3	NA	TGTGCCAGTAGTATAGGGGTCCGGATACATACGCAGTATTTT	CASSIGVRIHTQYF
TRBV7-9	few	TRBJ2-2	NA	TGTGCCAGCAGCTTATCGGGAACGACCGGGGAGCTGTTTTTT	CASSLSGTTGELFF
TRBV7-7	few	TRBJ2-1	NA	TGTGCTAGCAGCTTAGTTCGGGGGAATGAGCAGTTCTTC	CASSLVRGNEQFF